This T cell receptor (beta chain) came from a study of vaccination and CD4 T cells after COVID-19. Study in general: Overlapping spike peptides of SARS-CoV-2, HCoV-NL63, HCoV-OC43 and HCoV-229E were used, and cells were stimulated with them. Findings and limits, study-wide: Of the reactive clones in convalescent patients, a median approximately 86% showed up only post-vaccination.

This clonotype was observed a few times. Its antigen is undetermined. Between the trimmed V and J ends, which lost 1 base and 1 base, there was a span of 15 bases. Germline V gene lookup returns CDR1 SEHNR and CDR2 FQNEAQ (reference sequence). The CDR3 is 17 residues long. CD4+ T cells that had been cultured provided DNA sequenced with the Oncomine TCR Beta short-read assay. TCRdb re-called the PCR reads with MiXCR, one entry per CDR3 protein. In the table there are about 15,000 distinct CDR3 sequences, approximately 51% of which are singletons. The treatment: approximately 11-day PBMC culture with coronavirus spike peptide pools or control peptides (ViraFEST assay). ViraFEST used peptide pools to expand antigen-specific T cells and subsequently sequenced their TCRs. Both day 3 and day 7 involved replacing half of the medium with fresh IL-2 medium.

Sequenced material: CD4+ T cells from blood, cultured in vitro, taken before SARS-CoV-2 vaccination. The chain has TRBV7-9 and TRBJ2-3, with D perhaps matching TRBD2 (5 bases). This receptor was identified in a human donor who had recovered from COVID-19. CDR3 sequence reads: CASSLDPGSWGTDTQYF. In DNA, the CDR3 is TGTGCCAGCAGCTTAGATCCGGGGTCATGGGGCACAGATACGCAGTATTTT.